The 32 T cell receptor beta chains reported below all come from one sample, sequenced in a study of blood T cells in healthy people across ages. A second PCR of about 7 to 11 cycles used a sample-barcoded 5' primer and a J-beta primer mix. TCRdb used MiXCR to reprocess the 5' RACE reads, holding one entry per CDR3 protein. The sample consists of some 1,500,000 distinct CDR3 sequences, approximately 43% of them appearing once. The specimen sequenced was blood. The receptors shown here come from a woman in her late teens or twenties in good health.

Comments on this clonotype: A read error may be the cause here, since a much bigger clone is one base away. CDR3 in amino acids: CSVRRAGKETQYF. The CDR3 DNA reads TGCAGCGTTCGGCGAGCGGGAAAGGAGACCCAGTACTTC. The chain carries TRBV29-1 and TRBJ2-5, with 7 bases identical to TRBD2. Trimming removed 5 bases from V and 5 bases from J; junction bases left unmatched: 8. Germline V gene lookup returns CDR1 SQVTM and CDR2 ANQGSEA. CDR3 length equals 13 residues. The full variable domain, with the rest looked up from reference TRBV29-1 and TRBJ2-5, is SAVISQKPSRDICQRGTSLTIQCQVDSQVTMMFWYRQQPGQSLTLIATANQGSEATYESGFVIDKFPISRPNLTFSTLTVSNMSPEDSSIYLCSVRRAGKETQYFGPGTRLLVL.

The V call is TRBV20-1, the J call TRBJ2-7; no clear D. V was clipped by 1 base and J by 5 bases, with 9 bases between them. There are 12 residues in the CDR3. Germline CDR1 is DFQATT and CDR2 is SNEGSKA (reference sequence). The CDR3 DNA is TGCAGTGCTAGAGCTGGCTTTAACGAGCAGTACTTC. This encodes CSARAGFNEQYF.

In this sample, this clonotype turned up a few times. The chain links TRBV24-1 to TRBJ2-2; D is possibly TRBD1 (6 bases). The CDR3 runs 14 residues. Germline-derived CDR1 and CDR2 are KGHDR and SFDVKD. Trimming pared 9 bases from V and 1 base from J, leaving 11 bases between. The CDR3 nucleotides are TGTGCCACCGCCCGACAGGTGAACACCGGGGAGCTGTTTTTT. Translating gives CATARQVNTGELFF.

The V gene is TRBV27, the J gene TRBJ2-7; tentatively, D is TRBD1 (5 bases). This CDR3 has 16 residues. Germline CDR1 and CDR2: MNHEY and SMNVEV (reference sequence). V gave up 3 bases and J gave up 0 bases, with 15 bases separating them. Here the CDR3 DNA reads TGTGCCAGCAGTTTTGGTAGTTTCGACAGCTCCTACGAGCAGTACTTC. Translation gives CASSFGSFDSSYEQYF.

V usage is TRBV5-6 and J usage is TRBJ2-4, with D perhaps TRBD2 (6 bases). Near its end, the DNA agrees better with TRBJ2-7, so the J call may be wrong. Germline CDR1 reads SGHDT; CDR2 reads YYEEEE. This CDR3 spans 14 amino acids. The CDR3 spells CASSLRGRIYEQYF. The CDR3 region has the DNA TGTGCCAGCAGCTTACGAGGGAGGATCTACGAGCAGTACTTC.

This rearrangement joins TRBV14 to TRBJ1-1; 8 nucleotides align to TRBD1. The germline gives CDR1 SGHDN, CDR2 FVKESK. The CDR3 runs to 17 residues. V dropped 0 bases and J dropped 3; count of bases not matched to a gene: 9. CDR3 in amino acids: CASSQDRGRIYDTEAFF. In DNA form, the CDR3 reads TGTGCCAGCAGCCAAGACAGGGGGCGGATTTATGACACTGAAGCTTTCTTT.

Notes on this clonotype: The junction and the germline gene differ at one end; a read error may be behind it. The chain links TRBV4-2 to TRBJ2-3; D possibly corresponds to TRBD2 (5 bases). The CDR3 is 15 amino acids. The V gene's germline CDR1 is LGHNA and CDR2 YNFKEQ. CDR3 sequence reads: CAGSQDMDLTDTQYF. The CDR3 nucleotides read TGTGCCGGCAGCCAAGATATGGACTTAACAGATACGCAGTATTTT.

There are a few counts of this clonotype. V gene TRBV11-2 combines with J gene TRBJ2-7; D is unresolved. The germline V gene has CDR1 SGHAT and CDR2 FQNNGV. CDR3 length: 15 amino acids. V was pared by 1 base and J by 0 bases, with 10 bases between. The CDR3 region is CASSLAQATSYEQYF. The CDR3 DNA follows: TGTGCCAGCAGCTTAGCCCAGGCGACCTCCTACGAGCAGTACTTC.

This clonotype was detected ten times or more. V and J are TRBV5-1 and TRBJ1-2; D remains ambiguous. CDR3 size: 11 residues. CDR1 SGHRS and CDR2 YFSETQ come from the germline V gene. V dropped 0 bases and J dropped 6 bases, with 3 bases sitting between them. Written as DNA, the CDR3 is TGCGCCAGCAGCTTGGAACATGGCTACACCTTC. Protein product: CASSLEHGYTF.

In its sample, this clonotype was seen many times. This chain joins TRBV7-2 and TRBJ2-7; TRBD2 matches 11 bases. The CDR3 spans 15 residues. V shed 1 base and J 3 bases; nucleotides not matched to a gene: 2. From germline, CDR1 is SGHTA and CDR2 FQGNSA. DNA for the CDR3: TGTGCCAGCAGCTTAGGCCTAGCGGGGGGCTACGAGCAGTACTTC. Its translation: CASSLGLAGGYEQYF. The full variable domain, its missing parts supplied by reference TRBV7-2 and TRBJ2-7, is GAGVSQSPSNKVTEKGKDVELRCDPISGHTALYWYRQSLGQGLEFLIYFQGNSAPDKSGLPSDRFSAERTGGSVSTLTIQRTQQEDSAVYLCASSLGLAGGYEQYFGPGTRLTVT.

There are a few counts of this clonotype. V usage is TRBV7-3 and J usage is TRBJ2-3; D gene ambiguous. V was clipped by 5 bases and J by 1 base, with 10 bases between them. The CDR3 spans 14 residues. Germline-derived CDR1 and CDR2 are SGHTA and FQGTGA. CDR3 in DNA: TGTGCCAGCAGCCCTCTCGACCGCACAGATACGCAGTATTTT. Translated, it gives CASSPLDRTDTQYF.

This rearrangement joins TRBV10-3 to TRBJ2-5; perhaps TRBD1 as D (6 bases). Matching the DNA end better, TRBJ2-1 makes the J call doubtful. The CDR3 extends over 16 amino acids. Germline V gene lookup returns CDR1 ENHRY and CDR2 SYGVKD. The CDR3 DNA reads TGTGCCATCAGTGAGTTTGGACAGATAATTCAAGAGACCCAGTTCTTC. Protein sequence: CAISEFGQIIQETQFF.

V and J are TRBV5-1 and TRBJ1-4; 11 bases match TRBD1. V shed 3 bases, J shed 6 bases, and the junction held 4 bases outside the gene matches. CDR3 length: 15 residues. The germline CDR1 and CDR2 sequences are SGHRS and YFSETQ. CDR3 region: CASSSRTGGYEKLFF. The CDR3 DNA sequence: TGCGCCAGCAGCTCAAGGACAGGGGGCTATGAAAAACTGTTTTTT.

This chain links TRBV5-1 with TRBJ1-1; TRBD1 might be the D (5 bases). CDR1 is SGHRS and CDR2 is YFSETQ in the germline V gene. With 3 bases removed from V and 7 bases from J, the gap between germline ends came to 10 bases. CDR3 length equals 12 residues. The CDR3 DNA reads as TGCGCCAGCAGCTCAGGGACCTATGAAGCTTTCTTT. Its translation is CASSSGTYEAFF.

This clonotype turned up a few times. The chain employs TRBV20-1 and TRBJ1-2, with D possibly matching TRBD1 (5 bases). Trimming took off 0 bases at V and 2 bases at J, with 13 bases between the two ends. The CDR3 is 15 amino acids. Germline-derived CDR1 and CDR2 are DFQATT and SNEGSKA (reference sequence). DNA of the CDR3: TGCAGTGCTAGAGATCTCGTCGCAGGGAACTATGGCTACACCTTC. As protein: CSARDLVAGNYGYTF.

The CDR3 sequence is CSASNSQPQHF. In DNA form, the CDR3 reads TGCAGTGCTAGTAATTCTCAGCCCCAGCATTTT. The genes are TRBV20-1 and TRBJ1-5; D remains unclear. CDR1 is DFQATT and CDR2 is SNEGSKA in the germline V gene (reference sequence). The CDR3 loop spans 11 amino acids. V dropped 3 bases and J dropped 6 bases, with 6 bases sitting between them.

Note on this clonotype: At one boundary the junction diverges from the germline segment, which might be a read error. This sequence joins TRBV6-5 and TRBJ1-2; a weak D match, TRBD1 (6 bases). Germline V CDR1 and CDR2: MNHEY, SVGAGI. The CDR3 is 14 residues long. The CDR3, as DNA: TGTGCCAGCAGAGGACCAGGGGTCAGCTATGGCCACACCTTC. Its translation: CASRGPGVSYGHTF.

CDR3 bases: TGTGCCAGCAGCCCTCTCCGACTAGCGGGAGGCGGATACGAGCAGTACTTC. This encodes CASSPLRLAGGGYEQYF. The rearrangement joins TRBV14 to TRBJ2-7; 13 bases agree with TRBD2. The CDR3 is made up of 17 amino acids. The V and J ends lost 4 bases and 4 bases, in that order; junction bases with no gene match: 10. The germline V gene encodes CDR1 SGHDN and CDR2 FVKESK.

This sequence joins TRBV9 and TRBJ2-6; D call uncertain. Germline CDR1 is SGDLS and CDR2 is YYNGEE. Trimming took off 7 bases at V and 1 base at J, with 3 bases between the two ends. CDR3 length equals 12 residues. The CDR3 nucleotides are TGTGCCAGCCAGTCTGGGGCCAACGTCCTGACTTTC. This translates into CASQSGANVLTF.

V usage is TRBV3-1 and J usage is TRBJ2-1; D remains ambiguous. The V end was cut by 6 bases, the J end by 4 bases, with 16 bases between. The CDR3 loop spans 15 amino acids. Germline CDR1 LGHDT, CDR2 YNNKEL (reference sequence). The CDR3 DNA reads TGTGCCAGCAGTCCGTCCGCGGAGATGTACAATGAGCAGTTCTTC. Its translation: CASSPSAEMYNEQFF.

To note about this clonotype: Since a much larger clone is just one base distant, this may be a read error. V gene TRBV5-1 combines with J gene TRBJ2-5, with unresolved D. The CDR3 spans 13 residues. Germline V gives CDR1 SGHRS, CDR2 YFSETQ. Trimming left V 4 bases short and J 5 bases short, with 12 bases between. CDR3 amino acids: CASSVLSRETQYF. The DNA of the CDR3 is TGCGCCAGCAGCGTGTTATCGCGGGAGACCCAGTACTTC.

This chain joins TRBV28 and TRBJ2-7, with TRBD1 identical over 9 bases. J lost 5 bases, V lost 3 bases, and 11 bases had no gene match. Germline V gives CDR1 MDHEN, CDR2 SYDVKM. This CDR3 comprises 16 residues. The CDR3 sequence is CASSFLTGGYRNEQYF. In DNA form, the CDR3 reads TGTGCCAGCAGTTTCCTAACAGGGGGCTATAGGAACGAGCAGTACTTC. Full variable domain (remainder filled in from reference TRBV28 and TRBJ2-7): DVKVTQSSRYLVKRTGEKVFLECVQDMDHENMFWYRQDPGLGLRLIYFSYDVKMKEKGDIPEGYSVSREKKERFSLILESASTNQTSMYLCASSFLTGGYRNEQYFGPGTRLTVT.

The rearrangement uses TRBV6-6 and TRBJ2-4; 9 nucleotides line up with TRBD1. The better agreement between TRBJ2-7 and the DNA end casts doubt on the J call. CDR3 size: 14 residues. CDR1 and CDR2 from the germline V gene are MNHNY and SVGAGI (reference sequence). The CDR3 protein is CASTTGTGHHEQYF. The CDR3 DNA is TGTGCCAGCACGACCGGGACAGGGCACCACGAGCAGTACTTC.

This clonotype was recorded a few times. The chain uses TRBV6-4 and TRBJ1-1; 7 nucleotides align to TRBD1. With V trimmed by 7 bases and J by 1 base, 6 bases remained unmatched. The germline gives CDR1 MRHNA, CDR2 SNTAGT. This CDR3 has 14 amino acids. The CDR3 region has the DNA TGTGCCAGCAAACAGGGGAGGGGGAACACTGAAGCTTTCTTT. Its protein product is CASKQGRGNTEAFF.

The rearrangement joins TRBV4-3 to TRBJ1-2; perhaps TRBD1 as D (6 bases). Germline assignment: CDR1 LGHNA and CDR2 YSLEER. CDR3 length: 15 residues. Trimming removed 6 bases from V and 4 bases from J, with 18 bases in between. The CDR3 region is CASSATGRKSYGYTF. CDR3 DNA: TGCGCCAGCAGTGCAACAGGGAGGAAGAGCTATGGCTACACCTTC.

In DNA, the CDR3 is TGTGCCAGCTCACAACAAAGGGACCCAAGGATTCAAGAAAAACTGTTTTTT. It encodes CASSQQRDPRIQEKLFF. The chain joins TRBV7-9 to TRBJ1-4; a possible D gene is TRBD1 (5 bases). Deletions cut 8 bases from V and 8 bases from J, with 27 bases between. The CDR3 loop spans 17 amino acids. The V gene's germline CDR1 is SEHNR and CDR2 FQNEAQ (reference sequence).

This clonotype has just a few counts. V is TRBV2 and J is TRBJ1-5; D gene unclear. CDR1 and CDR2 (germline): SNHLY, FYNNEI. This CDR3 is 15 amino acids long. V lost 5 bases and J 4 bases, leaving 15 bases between the germline ends. CDR3 nucleotide sequence: TGTGCCAGCAGTTATAACCGCGGGCCTAATCAGCCCCAGCATTTT. Amino acids: CASSYNRGPNQPQHF. Full variable domain (rest looked up from reference TRBV2 and TRBJ1-5): EPEVTQTPSHQVTQMGQEVILRCVPISNHLYFYWYRQILGQKVEFLVSFYNNEISEKSEIFDDQFSVERPDGSNFTLKIRSTKLEDSAMYFCASSYNRGPNQPQHFGDGTRLSIL.

The J gene is TRBJ2-5, the V gene TRBV10-3, with a possible D match to TRBD2 (6 bases). Germline V gene sequence: CDR1 ENHRY, CDR2 SYGVKD. Trimming removed 2 bases from V and 11 bases from J, with 9 bases in between. This CDR3 has 11 residues. The CDR3 DNA sequence: TGTGCCATCAGTGAGGGCGCGGGGCAGTACTTC. Translated: CAISEGAGQYF.

The V and J genes are TRBV9 and TRBJ2-1; no reliable D call. CDR1 and CDR2 (germline): SGDLS, YYNGEE. Trimming cost V 2 bases and J 2 bases, with 8 bases left between them. This CDR3 is 14 amino acids long. CDR3 region: CASSVSRTYNEQFF. The CDR3 nucleotides read TGTGCCAGCAGCGTTTCGAGGACCTACAATGAGCAGTTCTTC.

This sequence joins TRBV4-3 and TRBJ1-2; D perhaps matches TRBD1 (5 bases). The CDR3 is 17 residues long. Germline V gene data show CDR1 as LGHNA and CDR2 as YSLEER. Trimming pared 1 base from V and 8 bases from J, leaving 23 bases between. CDR3 in amino acids: CASSQALSPGKSSGYTF. CDR3 sequence (DNA): TGCGCCAGCAGCCAAGCCCTCTCCCCAGGGAAATCTTCGGGCTACACCTTC.

The chain has TRBV9 and TRBJ1-1; 7 bases are shared with TRBD1. Germline lookup yields CDR1 SGDLS and CDR2 YYNGEE. The CDR3 runs 15 residues. The trim removed 2 bases at V and 1 base at J, leaving 5 bases unmatched. The CDR3 sequence is CASSVGQPSNTEAFF. In DNA form, the CDR3 reads TGTGCCAGCAGCGTGGGACAGCCTTCGAACACTGAAGCTTTCTTT.

V usage is TRBV5-5 and J usage is TRBJ1-6; the D is unclear. This CDR3 is 15 amino acids long. Germline V CDR1 and CDR2: SGHKS, YYEKEE (reference sequence). The V gene lost 0 bases and the J gene lost 10 bases, with 14 bases spanning the gap. The CDR3 region is CASSLEVLRGSPLHF. For the CDR3, the DNA is TGTGCCAGCAGCTTGGAAGTCTTGAGAGGATCACCCCTCCACTTT.